This record covers a single T cell receptor beta chain. The sample is drawn from a study of OX40 agonist ivuxolimab in advanced cancers. Study at large: Partial responses occurred in three patients (one hepatocellular carcinoma, two cutaneous melanoma).

The CDR3 has 12 amino acids. Germline V gene data show CDR1 as MDHEN and CDR2 as SYDVKM. V shed 1 base and J shed 13 bases, with 11 bases lying between them. Using immunoSEQ multiplex PCR, the repertoire was profiled, and TCRdb retains in-frame clones only, with some absent. Here the sample spans fewer than 85,000 clones, roughly 90% being singletons. This TCR came from an adult with an advanced solid tumor such as melanoma, head and neck, liver or kidney cancer. The rearrangement joins TRBV28 to TRBJ1-5, with D uncertain. This material consisted of CD4+ or CD8+ T cells sorted from blood, taken in a trial of the OX40 agonist ivuxolimab. CDR3 in amino acids: CASSLYSLGQHF. CDR3 DNA: TGTGCCAGCAGTTTATACTCTCTGGGACAGCATTTT.